A selection of T cell receptor beta chains follows, all from one sample in a study of neurological immune-mediated disorders. TCRdb re-analysed the 5' RACE reads in MiXCR, keeping a single row per CDR3 protein. The sample contains some 80,000 distinct CDR3 sequences, around 4.5% of which appear only once. The material sequenced was PBMCs. The receptors were sampled from a woman in her fifties or sixties with multiple sclerosis. CDR3s include the opening cysteine and the closing phenylalanine or tryptophan. A D gene is named only where the DNA matches it firmly. For some rows the clone size is stated as once, few or many, or as a class when expanded; others skip it.

v_gene	d_gene	j_gene	abundance	len	CDR3aa	CDR3nt
TRBV5-1	-	TRBJ2-3	many	14	CASSLVPGTDTQYF	TGCGCCAGCAGCTTGGTCCCGGGGACAGATACGCAGTATTTT
TRBV5-1	TRBD1	TRBJ1-2	many	14	CASSAGQGDYGYTF	TGCGCCAGCAGCGCGGGACAGGGTGACTATGGCTACACCTTC
TRBV18	-	TRBJ1-5	many	15	CASSQGLSSNQPQHF	TGTGCCAGCTCACAAGGTTTGTCTAGCAATCAGCCCCAGCATTTT
TRBV5-6	-	TRBJ1-2	many	14	CASSLREKVGGYTF	TGTGCCAGCAGCTTGAGGGAAAAAGTGGGTGGCTACACCTTC
TRBV18	-	TRBJ1-1	-	15	CASSPPQARNTEAFF	TGTGCCAGCTCACCTCCCCAAGCCAGGAACACTGAAGCTTTCTTT
TRBV7-8	-	TRBJ2-3	many	12	CASSLVGSTQYF	TGTGCCAGCAGCTTAGTGGGGTCTACGCAGTATTTT
TRBV12-3/TRBV12-4	TRBD1	TRBJ1-5	many	17	CASSLGTGVGSNQPQHF	TGTGCCAGCAGTCTAGGGACAGGGGTTGGGAGCAATCAGCCCCAGCATTTT
TRBV12-3/TRBV12-4	TRBD2	TRBJ2-2	many	17	CASSRTSGGADTGELFF	TGTGCCAGCAGCCGGACTAGCGGGGGGGCAGACACCGGGGAGCTGTTTTTT
TRBV28	-	TRBJ1-3	many	14	CASSKGGSGNTIYF	TGTGCCAGCAGCAAGGGAGGCTCTGGAAACACCATATATTTT
TRBV5-1	-	TRBJ2-1	many	14	CASSLARTFHEQFF	TGCGCCAGCAGCTTGGCCAGGACATTCCATGAGCAGTTCTTC
TRBV5-1	-	TRBJ2-5	many	16	CASSALGRPPVETQYF	TGCGCCAGCAGCGCACTAGGAAGGCCGCCTGTGGAGACCCAGTACTTC
TRBV5-1	-	TRBJ2-7	few	14	CASSGPKGPGEQYF	TGCGCCAGCAGCGGTCCCAAAGGCCCGGGGGAGCAGTACTTC
TRBV18	-	TRBJ1-3	many	15	CASSPTTFEGNTIYF	TGTGCCAGCTCACCAACGACATTCGAAGGAAACACCATATATTTT
TRBV20-1	-	TRBJ2-3	many	15	CSAVTHSSRTDTQYF	TGCAGTGCGGTAACCCATAGCTCTCGCACAGATACGCAGTATTTT
TRBV5-1	TRBD1	TRBJ2-7	many	14	CASSLPGQSYEQYF	TGCGCCAGCAGCTTGCCGGGACAGTCCTACGAGCAGTACTTC
TRBV5-1	-	TRBJ2-6	many	16	CASSEGGSSGANVLTF	TGCGCCAGCAGTGAGGGGGGAAGCTCTGGGGCCAACGTCCTGACTTTC
TRBV2	TRBD2	TRBJ2-2	many	17	CASRPGTSGANTGELFF	TGTGCCAGCAGACCCGGGACTAGCGGCGCGAACACCGGGGAGCTGTTTTTT
TRBV5-1	-	TRBJ2-2	many	15	CASSYGPANTGELFF	TGCGCCAGCAGCTATGGACCGGCGAACACCGGGGAGCTGTTTTTT
TRBV12-3/TRBV12-4	-	TRBJ2-1	many	12	CAAGDISNEQFF	TGTGCCGCCGGAGATATTAGCAATGAGCAGTTCTTC
TRBV11-2	TRBD2	TRBJ2-3	many	16	CASSSSGGAGTDTQYF	TGTGCCAGCAGCTCTAGCGGGGGGGCCGGCACAGATACGCAGTATTTT
TRBV12-3/TRBV12-4	TRBD2	TRBJ2-1	few	18	CATSRASGGFDSYNEQFF	TGTGCCACCTCGAGGGCTAGCGGGGGTTTTGACTCCTACAATGAGCAGTTCTTC
TRBV7-2	-	TRBJ2-5	many	15	CASSSDGRYQETQYF	TGTGCCAGCAGCTCCGACGGACGCTACCAAGAGACCCAGTACTTC
TRBV24-1	-	TRBJ2-5	few	12	CATSDPQETQYF	TGTGCCACCAGTGATCCCCAAGAGACCCAGTACTTC
TRBV27	-	TRBJ2-7	medium-sized	13	CASSLGGSYEQYF	TGTGCCAGCAGTTTAGGGGGGAGCTACGAGCAGTACTTC
TRBV10-1	TRBD1	TRBJ2-5	many	15	CASSESSQGVETQYF	TGCGCCAGCAGTGAGTCGTCACAGGGGGTAGAGACCCAGTACTTC
TRBV20-1	-	TRBJ2-5	many	11	CSAGLWETQYF	TGCAGTGCTGGTCTTTGGGAGACCCAGTACTTC
TRBV3-1	-	TRBJ2-1	many	12	CASSQAGLEQFF	TGTGCCAGCAGCCAAGCGGGGCTAGAGCAGTTCTTC
TRBV6-5	-	TRBJ2-2	many	15	CASSKDSQATGELFF	TGTGCCAGCAGTAAAGACAGCCAGGCCACCGGGGAGCTGTTTTTT
TRBV20-1	TRBD2	TRBJ2-2	many	16	CSAGGRRGGNTGELFF	TGCAGTGCTGGCGGGAGGCGCGGGGGGAACACCGGGGAGCTGTTTTTT
TRBV15	-	TRBJ1-4	many	14	CATSRSFLTEKLFF	TGTGCCACCAGCCGGTCCTTCTTAACCGAAAAACTGTTTTTT
TRBV6-5	-	TRBJ1-3	many	16	CASSYTPGSSGNTIYF	TGTGCCAGCAGTTACACGCCCGGGTCTTCTGGAAACACCATATATTTT
TRBV3-1	-	TRBJ2-5	many	15	CASTHGVAVGETQYF	TGTGCCAGCACCCACGGGGTAGCTGTAGGGGAGACCCAGTACTTC
TRBV20-1	-	TRBJ2-1	many	15	CSARDSWGAYNEQFF	TGCAGTGCTAGAGATTCTTGGGGGGCCTACAATGAGCAGTTCTTC
TRBV12-3/TRBV12-4	TRBD2	TRBJ2-5	many	16	CASSSYSGGPQETQYF	TGTGCCAGCAGTTCCTATAGCGGGGGGCCTCAAGAGACCCAGTACTTC
TRBV5-1	TRBD1	TRBJ2-7	many	16	CASSLEPGQGRSEQYF	TGCGCCAGCAGCTTGGAACCGGGACAGGGTAGGAGCGAGCAGTACTTC
TRBV6-6	-	TRBJ2-1	many	12	CASSQTSSEQFF	TGTGCCAGCAGTCAGACTAGTAGTGAGCAGTTCTTC
TRBV20-1	-	TRBJ2-2	many	17	CSARDIRRDQVSGELFF	TGCAGTGCTAGAGATATTCGGAGGGACCAGGTTTCCGGGGAGCTGTTTTTT
TRBV3-1	TRBD2	TRBJ2-7	-	16	CASSPGLAGGLYEQYF	TGTGCCAGCAGCCCGGGACTAGCGGGGGGGCTATACGAGCAGTACTTC
TRBV6-5	-	TRBJ1-2	many	14	CASSYVGRAYGYTF	TGTGCCAGCAGTTACGTCGGGAGAGCCTATGGCTACACCTTC
TRBV28	-	TRBJ2-6	many	14	CASSLLWGANVLTF	TGTGCCAGCAGTTTACTGTGGGGGGCCAACGTCCTGACTTTC
TRBV19	TRBD1	TRBJ1-1	-	14	CASSAGQGTAEAFF	TGTGCCAGTAGTGCGGGACAGGGAACCGCTGAAGCTTTCTTT